The entry below gives a single T cell receptor beta chain sequence along with its context. What it binds is not known. The PCR contained 60 Vbeta and 13 Jbeta primers. Libraries were prepared by immunoSEQ multiplex PCR; TCRdb keeps only in-frame clonotypes and omits some of them. The sample comprises roughly 120,000 clones, approximately 78% of which are singletons, and around 2% rests with the top ten. This record belongs to a study of cytomegalovirus exposure and HLA in healthy donors. Study-level points and caveats: In an earlier analysis, in roughly 580 donors, most V segments appeared productive either ~90% or ~30% of the time.

Germline CDR1 is SQVTM and CDR2 is ANQGSEA. The CDR3 is 17 amino acids. V shed 7 bases and J shed 8 bases, with 29 bases lying between them. The V and J genes are TRBV29-1 and TRBJ1-4, with a possible D match to TRBD1 (6 bases). The material sequenced was PBMCs. The sequence derives from a middle-aged man in good health and CMV-seronegative. For the CDR3, the DNA is TGCAGCGCCTCGTCCGGGACACCTCGACCGGGAGGAGAAAAACTGTTTTTT. Translated: CSASSGTPRPGGEKLFF.